One TCR beta chain is described in this entry. No antigen is known for it. Data came from immunoSEQ multiplex PCR; TCRdb stores just in-frame clones and leaves some out. The sample includes roughly 90,000 clones, under 95% of them seen just once. The data were obtained in a study of T cells in localized non-small cell lung cancer. Germline V lookup: CDR1 MNHEY, CDR2 SMNVEV (reference sequence). The V and J ends lost 3 bases and 0 bases, in that order; junction bases with no gene match: 1. The CDR3 has 15 amino acids. Overall study results and limits: Elevated circulating T cell density in blood was associated with longer overall survival. Of the tissues analyzed, uninvolved adjacent lung showed maximal T cell clonality, greater than tumor. In adjacent lung appeared a median approximately 57 of the top 100 tumor clones.

The receptor's source is a woman between 40 and 69 years old with stage II squamous cell lung carcinoma. V and J are TRBV27 and TRBJ2-3; 9 bases fit TRBD2. Specimen: PBMCs, collected before any cancer treatment. The CDR3 nucleotides are TGTGCCAGCAGTTTGACTAGCGGTAGCACAGATACGCAGTATTTT. Translation: CASSLTSGSTDTQYF.